The following is a T cell receptor (beta chain) sequence with its context. Conversion of TCR transcripts into cDNA relied on 5'RACE template switching, which added a universal primer site and UMIs. TCRdb independently ran MiXCR on the 5' RACE reads; one entry per CDR3 protein. The sample includes nearly 550,000 distinct CDR3 sequences, 15% to 20% of them seen just once. The data originate from a study of T cells after yellow fever vaccination. The CDR3 runs to 13 residues. V shed 1 base and J shed 3 bases, with 7 bases lying between them. CDR1 is MDHEN and CDR2 is SYDVKM in the germline V gene. The chain employs TRBV28 and TRBJ2-7; D not certain. The sample in question was PBMCs, obtained 15 days after the yellow fever booster vaccination. The TCR was taken from a man aged 30-40 years who received the YFV17D yellow fever vaccine. CDR3 in amino acids: CASSLSDLYEQYF. The CDR3 DNA sequence: TGTGCCAGCAGTTTATCCGACCTCTACGAGCAGTACTTC.